The TCR beta chain under discussion was sequenced for a study of sequential checkpoint blockade in melanoma (dated by TCRdb to the late 2010s). The study in broad terms: In a 1:1 randomization, patients received either first-line nivolumab then ipilimumab (arm A) or ipilimumab then nivolumab (arm B). Both trial sequences were followed by maintenance nivolumab. Points the paper makes about the study in general: Larger, independent patient cohorts are needed to validate the response-prediction model that combines TCR metrics and mutation burden.

TCRbeta CDR3 regions were immunosequenced from genomic DNA with the immunoSEQ Assay. Before high-throughput sequencing, genomic DNA was amplified using bias-controlled multiplex PCR. The authors processed their data as follows. To quantify the absolute abundance of each unique TCRbeta CDR3 region, the sequences were collapsed and filtered. Clonality, defined as 1 minus Pielou's evenness, was calculated using productive rearrangements only. Clones with significantly greater frequencies in on-treatment versus baseline samples were identified using a previously published method. TCRdb mirrors the immuneACCESS table, restricted to in-frame sequences. Some clones are absent from its copies; in checked studies, under half trace to an unresolved V gene, and the reason for the others is unknown. That table is the source of V, J and clone size, and D and trimming were worked out from the DNA. This sample holds under 25,000 clones; just under 75% were observed only once. Around 21% of the sample rests with the top ten.

The sample's treatment or condition label is to be understood as: randomized to nivolumab then ipilimumab (arm A) or the reverse (arm B). Prior DNA-damaging chemotherapy had not been received by any trial patient. Thawed PBMCs were sorted on a FACS Aria II flow cytometer to isolate live CD3+CD8+ cells negative for CD19 and CD56. The samples were obtained from melanoma patients enrolled in CheckMate 064, an open-label, randomized phase II trial testing sequential checkpoint blockade. Leukapheresis was used to collect peripheral blood mononuclear cells, which were then purified with Ficoll-Paque and frozen in human serum with about 10% DMSO. Immediately after sorting, the purity of sorted blood CD3+CD8+ cells was verified to be >95%, after which DNA was extracted. This clone was counted once. This clone's antigen is unknown. The record has no base qualities; no much larger clone is one base away. The sample contains more than one DNA sequence encoding this CDR3.

The receptor comes from a human donor with melanoma. The starting material was CD8+ T cells sorted from blood (inferred from file names), obtained from a patient given nivolumab and ipilimumab in sequence.

The nucleotide sequence is TGTGCCAGCAGCCTAGAGGCGGGGCTGCGCACCGGGGAGCTGTTTTTT. Its coded protein is CASSLEAGLRTGELFF. The rearrangement combines TRBV7-6 with TRBJ2-2, with TRBD2 as a weak D call on 6 bases. The CDR3 runs 16 amino acids, cysteine and phenylalanine included. The kept DNA is CDR3 alone, 48 bases in frame from the first base. Between the V and J ends, shortened by 5 bases and 4 bases respectively, the junction contains 17 bases. CDR1 and CDR2 are read off the germline V gene as SGHVS and FNYEAQ.